Described below is a single TCR beta chain sequence and its context. Libraries were prepared by immunoSEQ multiplex PCR; TCRdb keeps only in-frame clonotypes and omits some of them. The table lists approximately 100,000 clones, 90% to 95% of them singletons. This entry comes from a study of siplizumab effects on memory and regulatory T cells. This CDR3 contains 15 residues. V dropped 2 bases and J dropped 4 bases, with 15 bases sitting between them. Germline values: CDR1 MNHEY, CDR2 SVGAGI. The sample comprised Tregs sorted from blood. V usage is TRBV6-5 and J usage is TRBJ2-7; D is unresolved. The sequence derives from a human donor in good health. The CDR3: CASSYAPLDMYEQYF. The CDR3 nucleotides read TGTGCCAGCAGTTACGCCCCCCTTGATATGTACGAGCAGTACTTC.